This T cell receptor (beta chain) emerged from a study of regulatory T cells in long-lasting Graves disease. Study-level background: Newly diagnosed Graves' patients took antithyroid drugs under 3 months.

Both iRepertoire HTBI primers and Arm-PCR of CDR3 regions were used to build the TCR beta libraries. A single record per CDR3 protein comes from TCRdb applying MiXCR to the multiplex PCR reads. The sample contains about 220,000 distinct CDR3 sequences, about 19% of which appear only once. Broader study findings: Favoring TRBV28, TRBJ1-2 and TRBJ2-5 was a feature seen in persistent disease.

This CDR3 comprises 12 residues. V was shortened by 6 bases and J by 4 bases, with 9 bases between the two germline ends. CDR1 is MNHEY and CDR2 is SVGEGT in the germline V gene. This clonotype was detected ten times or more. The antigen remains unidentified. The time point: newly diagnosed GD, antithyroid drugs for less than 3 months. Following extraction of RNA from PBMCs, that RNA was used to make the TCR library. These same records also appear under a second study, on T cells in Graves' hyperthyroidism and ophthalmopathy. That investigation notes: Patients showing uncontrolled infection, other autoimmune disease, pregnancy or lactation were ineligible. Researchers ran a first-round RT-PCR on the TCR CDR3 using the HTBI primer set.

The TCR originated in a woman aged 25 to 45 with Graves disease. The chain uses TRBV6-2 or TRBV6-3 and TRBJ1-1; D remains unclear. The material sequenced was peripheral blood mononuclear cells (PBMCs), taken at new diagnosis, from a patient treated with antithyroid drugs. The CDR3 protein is CASSHPRTEAFF. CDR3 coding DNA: TGTGCCAGCAGCCACCCCCGCACTGAAGCTTTCTTT.